This TCR beta chain was captured in a study of blood T cell repertoires in COVID-19. Study information: There were acute and convalescent COVID-19 samples, and they came from the United States, Italy and Spain. The analysed material was cDNA or gDNA that came from T cells, B-cell-depleted T cells, or PBMCs.

The authors' processing: Amplified reference gene primers provided the basis for estimating nucleated cell counts. Produced via immunoSEQ multiplex PCR; TCRdb's table is partial and in-frame only. V and J calls and clone size come straight from that table; D and trimming were deduced from the DNA. The sample yields some 250,000 clones, roughly four fifths seen once. Germline CDR1 is LGHDT and CDR2 is YNNKEL (reference sequence). This CDR3 spans 16 amino acids. Trimming took 1 base from V and 6 from J; bases not matched to a gene: 8. The origin of this receptor is a woman at least 80 years old with COVID-19, enrolled during active disease. V usage is TRBV3-1 (or the pseudogene TRBV3-2) and J usage is TRBJ2-2, with 7 bases fitting TRBD2. Material for sequencing was peripheral blood. In nucleotides, the CDR3 is TGTGCCAGCAGCCAAGTCAATAGCGGGTCGGCCGGGGAGCTGTTTTTT. Amino acid sequence: CASSQVNSGSAGELFF.